This TCR beta chain comes out of a study of cytomegalovirus exposure and HLA in healthy donors. Broader study findings: Sequencing depth across donors, presence/absence analyses assumed, was roughly uniform. Over 150 TCR beta chains were listed as cytomegalovirus-associated.

A remark on this clone: No antigen is known for it.

The primer mix had 60 Vbeta and 13 Jbeta primers. Only in-frame clones appear in the TCRdb table, and some are missing; sequencing was by immunoSEQ multiplex PCR. Of about 190,000 clones in the sample, 82% were seen once. Germline loops: CDR1 LNHDA, CDR2 SQIVND (reference sequence). The CDR3 extends over 13 amino acids. V lost 8 bases and J lost 4, with 14 bases in between. As for the donors, each was a healthy bone marrow donor. The sequence was obtained from a woman between 18 and 30 years old in good health and CMV-seronegative. The V gene is TRBV19, the J gene TRBJ1-1; D not certain. The sequenced material came from PBMCs. DNA of the CDR3: TGTGCCAGTGTCGCAGGCCTAACCACTGAAGCTTTCTTT. Protein product: CASVAGLTTEAFF.